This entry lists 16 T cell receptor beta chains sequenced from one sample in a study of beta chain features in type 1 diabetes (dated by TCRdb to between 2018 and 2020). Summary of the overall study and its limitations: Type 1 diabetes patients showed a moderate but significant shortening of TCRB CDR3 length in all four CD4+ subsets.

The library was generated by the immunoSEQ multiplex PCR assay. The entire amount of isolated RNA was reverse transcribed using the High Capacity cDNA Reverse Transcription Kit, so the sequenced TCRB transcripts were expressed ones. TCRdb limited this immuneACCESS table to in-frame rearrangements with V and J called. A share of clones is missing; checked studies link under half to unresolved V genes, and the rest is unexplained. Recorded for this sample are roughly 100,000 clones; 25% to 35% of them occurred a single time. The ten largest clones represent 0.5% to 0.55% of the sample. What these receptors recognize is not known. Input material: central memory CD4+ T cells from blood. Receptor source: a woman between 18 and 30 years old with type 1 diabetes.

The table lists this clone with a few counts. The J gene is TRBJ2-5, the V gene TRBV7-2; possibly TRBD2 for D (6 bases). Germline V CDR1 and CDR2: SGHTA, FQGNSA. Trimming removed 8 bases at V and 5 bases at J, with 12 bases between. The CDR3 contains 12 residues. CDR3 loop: CASGRPGETQYF. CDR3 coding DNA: TGTGCCAGCGGGAGGCCAGGGGAGACCCAGTACTTC.

The CDR3 reads CASSLFPGLAGQETQYF. The CDR3, as DNA: TGTGCCAGCAGCTTATTCCCGGGACTAGCGGGCCAAGAGACCCAGTACTTC. This rearrangement joins TRBV7-2 to TRBJ2-5, with 12 positions matching TRBD2. J lost 1 base, V lost 2 bases, and 5 bases had no gene match. Per germline, CDR1 SGHTA and CDR2 FQGNSA. The CDR3 has 17 amino acids.

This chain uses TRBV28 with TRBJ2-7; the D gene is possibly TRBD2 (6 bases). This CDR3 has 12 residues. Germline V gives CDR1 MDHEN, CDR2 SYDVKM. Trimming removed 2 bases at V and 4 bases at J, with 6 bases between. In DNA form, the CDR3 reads TGTGCCAGCAGTTTACGGGGGTACGAGCAGTACTTC. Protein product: CASSLRGYEQYF.

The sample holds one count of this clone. The CDR3, as DNA: TGTGCCAGCAGCGTAGTTACAGCGGGCACAGATACGCAGTATTTT. Translated, it gives CASSVVTAGTDTQYF. The gene calls are TRBV9 and TRBJ2-3; TRBD2 might be the D (5 bases). V dropped 0 bases and J dropped 1 base, with 9 bases sitting between them. The CDR3 is made up of 15 amino acids. CDR1 and CDR2 (germline): SGDLS, YYNGEE.

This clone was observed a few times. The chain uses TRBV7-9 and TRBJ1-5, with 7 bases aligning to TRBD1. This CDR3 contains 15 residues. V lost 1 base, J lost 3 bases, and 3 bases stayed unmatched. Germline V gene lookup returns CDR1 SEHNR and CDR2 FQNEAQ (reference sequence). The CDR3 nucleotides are TGTGCCAGCAGCTTAGGGGACAGCCCCAATCAGCCCCAGCATTTT. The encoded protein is CASSLGDSPNQPQHF.

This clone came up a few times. The CDR3 coding sequence is TGTGCCAGCAGTTTGGTACAGGGCTACAATGAGCAGTTCTTC. It codes for CASSLVQGYNEQFF. The gene calls are TRBV27 and TRBJ2-1; D possibly corresponds to TRBD1 (6 bases). Looked up from germline, CDR1 is MNHEY and CDR2 is SMNVEV (reference sequence). The CDR3 is 14 residues long. Trimming pared 3 bases from V and 3 bases from J, leaving 9 bases between.

The CDR3 DNA sequence: TGCGCCAGCAGCTTGGCCGGTGGGAGGGAGGACGAGCAGTACGTC. It is translated as CASSLAGGREDEQYV. This chain joins TRBV5-1 and TRBJ2-7, with 7 positions matching TRBD2. V was clipped by 0 bases and J by 5 bases; unmatched bases: 8. This CDR3 region has 15 residues. The germline gives CDR1 SGHRS, CDR2 YFSETQ.

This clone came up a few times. The CDR3 nucleotides read TGTGCCATCAGCCGGGACAGCGATACATTTTGGGATGGCTACACCTTC. Its protein is CAISRDSDTFWDGYTF. V usage is TRBV10-3 and J usage is TRBJ1-2, with 7 bases fitting TRBD1. V lost 6 bases and J lost 6; bases outside the gene matches: 16. Germline CDR1 ENHRY, CDR2 SYGVKD. This CDR3 spans 16 amino acids.

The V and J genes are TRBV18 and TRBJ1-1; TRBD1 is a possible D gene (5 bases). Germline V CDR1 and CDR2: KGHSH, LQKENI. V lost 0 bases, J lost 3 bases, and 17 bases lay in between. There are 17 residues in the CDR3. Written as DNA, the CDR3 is TGTGCCAGCTCACCACCTAATACCGCGGGGCGACACACTGAAGCTTTCTTT. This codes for CASSPPNTAGRHTEAFF.

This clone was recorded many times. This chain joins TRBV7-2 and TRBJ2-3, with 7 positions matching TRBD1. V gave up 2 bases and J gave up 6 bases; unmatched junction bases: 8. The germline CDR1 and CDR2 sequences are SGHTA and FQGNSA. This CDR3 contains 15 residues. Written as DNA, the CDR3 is TGTGCCAGCAGCTTACAGGGGGTAGAGGTGGATACGCAGTATTTT. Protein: CASSLQGVEVDTQYF.

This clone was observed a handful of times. The CDR3 coding sequence is TGTGCCAGCAGTGAAGGGACTAGCCCAATTGGAGAGCAGTTCTTC. Residues: CASSEGTSPIGEQFF. The chain carries TRBV2 and TRBJ2-1; 8 nucleotides match TRBD2. The CDR3 sequence is 15 residues long. The V and J ends lost 1 base and 10 bases, in that order; junction bases with no gene match: 9. CDR1 SNHLY and CDR2 FYNNEI come from the germline V gene.

In DNA, the CDR3 is TGTGCCAGCAGTCCGAAACTCAATCAGCCCCAGCATTTT. Encoded protein: CASSPKLNQPQHF. J is TRBJ1-5 and V is TRBV2; D not resolved. Trimming took off 5 bases at V and 3 bases at J, with 8 bases between the two ends. Germline V gene data show CDR1 as SNHLY and CDR2 as FYNNEI. The CDR3 totals 13 residues.

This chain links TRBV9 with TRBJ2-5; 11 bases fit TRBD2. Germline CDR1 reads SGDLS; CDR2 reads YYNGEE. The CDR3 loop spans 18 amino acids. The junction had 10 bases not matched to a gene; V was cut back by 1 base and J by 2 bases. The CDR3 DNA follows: TGTGCCAGCAGCGTATCGACTAGCGGGAATCTACTACAAGAGACCCAGTACTTC. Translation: CASSVSTSGNLLQETQYF.

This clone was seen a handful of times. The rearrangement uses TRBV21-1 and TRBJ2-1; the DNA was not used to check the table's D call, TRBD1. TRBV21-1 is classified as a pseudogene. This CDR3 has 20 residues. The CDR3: CASSKALPNRGPVCYNEQFF. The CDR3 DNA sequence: TGTGCCAGCAGCAAAGCACTCCCCAACAGGGGGCCTGTCTGCTACAATGAGCAGTTCTTC.

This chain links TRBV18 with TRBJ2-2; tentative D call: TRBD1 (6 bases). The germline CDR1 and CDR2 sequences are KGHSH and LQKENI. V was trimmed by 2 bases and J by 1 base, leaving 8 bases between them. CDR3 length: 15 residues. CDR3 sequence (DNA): TGTGCCAGCTCACCAACAGGGATGAACACCGGGGAGCTGTTTTTT. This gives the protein CASSPTGMNTGELFF.

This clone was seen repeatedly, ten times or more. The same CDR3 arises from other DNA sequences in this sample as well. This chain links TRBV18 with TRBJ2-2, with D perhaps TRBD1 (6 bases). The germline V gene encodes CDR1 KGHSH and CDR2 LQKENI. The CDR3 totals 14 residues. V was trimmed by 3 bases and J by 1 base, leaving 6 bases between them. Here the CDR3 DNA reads TGTGCCAGCTCACCGGGACAGAACACCGGGGAGCTGTTTTTT. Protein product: CASSPGQNTGELFF. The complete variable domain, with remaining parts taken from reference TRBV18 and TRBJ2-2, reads NAGVMQNPRHLVRRRGQEARLRCSPMKGHSHVYWYRQLPEEGLKFMVYLQKENIIDESGMPKERFSAEFPKEGPSILRIQQVVRGDSAAYFCASSPGQNTGELFFGEGSRLTVL.